This TCR beta chain was sequenced for a study of T cell changes during pregnancy in multiple sclerosis (dated by TCRdb to the late 2010s). For the study in its entirety: The study looked at changes in the T cell repertoire across pregnancy in women with multiple sclerosis.

Libraries were built with the immunoSEQ multiplex PCR assay. Entries here come from immuneACCESS through TCRdb and include only in-frame sequences with V and J called. Some clones fail to appear in such tables; in the studies checked, an unresolved V gene covers under half of the shortfall, and the cause of the remainder is unknown. The table for this sample lists roughly 26,000 clones; 80% to 90% of them were counted only once. The ten largest clones add up to 16% of the sample. For this chain, trimming is 2 bases at the V end and 3 bases at the J end, and the number of junction bases without a gene match is 9. The germline V gene encodes CDR1 MNHEY and CDR2 SMNVEV (reference sequence). The CDR3 numbers 17 residues from cysteine through phenylalanine. Kept here is only the CDR3 DNA, which spans 51 bases and is read in frame from base 1. As to this clone: Its binding antigen is unknown. Per-base quality was not reported, and no clone a single base away is much larger than it.

The TCR originated in a female donor with multiple sclerosis, enrolled in a pregnancy study. The sample was CD8+ T cells from peripheral blood mononuclear cells, taken in the second trimester of pregnancy. This chain joins TRBV27 to TRBJ2-1, and 8 bases in between align with TRBD2. CDR3 sequence: CASSLKSGLAVYNEQFF. The DNA sequence is TGTGCCAGCAGTTTAAAGTCTGGACTAGCTGTCTACAATGAGCAGTTCTTC.